These 24 T cell receptor beta chains were sequenced from one sample in a study of T cells in Graves' hyperthyroidism and ophthalmopathy. Amplification of TCR beta CDR3 regions was performed using RNA transcripts as template. HTBI primers were employed in a first-round RT-PCR of the TCR CDR3. TCRdb re-called the multiplex PCR reads with MiXCR, one entry per CDR3 protein. The data show under 600,000 distinct CDR3 sequences, approximately 15% seen once. The sequenced sample consisted of blood. These receptors all stem from a woman in her forties with Graves' ophthalmopathy.

The chain uses TRBV10-3 and TRBJ2-7, with D unclear. This CDR3 spans 12 amino acids. CDR1 is ENHRY, CDR2 SYGVKD, per germline. The V end lost 1 base, the J end lost 6 bases, and 7 bases lay between the germline ends. The CDR3 protein is CAISEYRSEQYF. In DNA form, the CDR3 reads TGTGCCATCAGTGAGTACCGGAGCGAGCAGTACTTC.

CDR3 DNA sequence: TGTGCCAGCAGGGACAATGACCAGCCCCAGCATTTT. The encoded protein is CASRDNDQPQHF. The rearrangement uses TRBV2 and TRBJ1-5; possibly TRBD1 for D (5 bases). The CDR3 has 12 residues. Deletions cut 6 bases from V and 7 bases from J, with 10 bases between. Germline V gives CDR1 SNHLY, CDR2 FYNNEI.

The CDR3 here is CAWSPRELDGANVLTF. The CDR3 bases are TGTGCCTGGAGCCCGCGTGAGTTAGATGGGGCCAACGTCCTGACTTTC. The V and J genes are TRBV30 and TRBJ2-6; D is unclear. The CDR3 has 16 residues. The V and J ends lost 3 bases and 3 bases respectively, with 15 bases between them. Germline V gene data show CDR1 as GTSNPN and CDR2 as SVGIG (reference sequence).

The genes are TRBV20-1 and TRBJ1-1, with D perhaps TRBD1 (5 bases). The V and J ends lost 1 base and 5 bases respectively, with 14 bases between them. Per the germline V gene, CDR1 is DFQATT and CDR2 is SNEGSKA (reference sequence). The CDR3 is made up of 14 amino acids. The CDR3 sequence: CSARARTWGTEAFF. The DNA for the CDR3 is TGCAGTGCTAGAGCCAGAACTTGGGGGACTGAAGCTTTCTTT.

This clonotype has a count of ten or more. The genes are TRBV20-1 and TRBJ1-5, with no clear D. The CDR3 is 12 residues long. V lost 2 bases and J 2 bases, leaving 4 bases between the germline ends. Germline V gene lookup returns CDR1 DFQATT and CDR2 SNEGSKA (reference sequence). The CDR3 nucleotides are TGCAGTGCTAGAACGGGCAATCAGCCCCAGCATTTT. It translates to CSARTGNQPQHF.

In this sample, this clonotype turned up many times. The V and J genes are TRBV27 and TRBJ2-1; 12 nucleotides match TRBD2. The CDR3 spans 17 residues. Germline V gene lookup returns CDR1 MNHEY and CDR2 SMNVEV (reference sequence). V dropped 3 bases and J dropped 9; count of bases not matched to a gene: 12. This chain's CDR3 is CASSFGLAGGPFPEQFF. CDR3 sequence (DNA): TGTGCCAGCAGTTTTGGCCTAGCGGGGGGGCCTTTTCCTGAGCAGTTCTTC.

This clonotype was detected only once. The V and J genes are TRBV28 and TRBJ2-3; tentative D call: TRBD1 (5 bases). V was shortened by 1 base and J by 8 bases, with 10 bases between the two germline ends. The CDR3 runs to 13 residues. Germline values: CDR1 MDHEN, CDR2 SYDVKM. CDR3: CASSLLPDSTQYF. The CDR3 DNA is TGTGCCAGCAGTTTATTACCCGACAGTACGCAGTATTTT.

Ten or more counts support this clonotype. The V gene is TRBV30, the J gene TRBJ1-1; TRBD1 is a possible D gene (5 bases). Germline values: CDR1 GTSNPN, CDR2 SVGIG (reference sequence). This CDR3 spans 12 amino acids. V was pared by 0 bases and J by 6 bases, with 8 bases between. CDR3 protein: CAWSVIGAEAFF. CDR3 in DNA: TGTGCCTGGAGTGTAATAGGGGCTGAAGCTTTCTTT.

The table lists this clonotype with many counts. The chain is built from TRBV3-1 and TRBJ2-1; 8 nucleotides line up with TRBD2. With V trimmed by 0 bases and J by 0 bases, 4 bases remained unmatched. This CDR3 is 17 amino acids long. Germline lookup yields CDR1 LGHDT and CDR2 YNNKEL (reference sequence). The CDR3 nucleotides read TGTGCCAGCAGCCAAGAGGGGCTAGCGGGCTCCTACAATGAGCAGTTCTTC. Its protein is CASSQEGLAGSYNEQFF.

This clonotype showed up many times. V and J are TRBV11-2 and TRBJ2-7, with D perhaps TRBD1 or TRBD2 (7 bases each). The germline V gene encodes CDR1 SGHAT and CDR2 FQNNGV. CDR3 size: 14 residues. The V and J ends lost 5 bases and 4 bases respectively, with 15 bases between them. CDR3: CASSRGDSGYEQYF. The DNA for the CDR3 is TGTGCCAGCAGCCGGGGGGACAGCGGTTACGAGCAGTACTTC. Using reference TRBV11-2 and TRBJ2-7 for the parts outside the CDR3, the full variable domain is EAGVAQSPRYKIIEKRQSVAFWCNPISGHATLYWYQQILGQGPKLLIQFQNNGVVDDSQLPKDRFSAERLKGVDSTLKIQPAKLEDSAVYLCASSRGDSGYEQYFGPGTRLTVT.

This clonotype has a handful of counts. This chain connects TRBV7-9 to TRBJ2-1; 9 positions agree with TRBD2. The CDR3 sequence is 15 residues long. The germline gives CDR1 SEHNR, CDR2 FQNEAQ (reference sequence). J gave up 8 bases and V 1 base, and 6 bases lay outside the gene matches. CDR3 loop: CASSLVGGGADEQFF. CDR3 in DNA: TGTGCCAGCAGCTTAGTCGGCGGGGGGGCGGATGAGCAGTTCTTC.

This clonotype was seen repeatedly, ten times or more. This chain joins TRBV5-1 and TRBJ1-1, with a possible D match to TRBD1 (5 bases). The V end lost 0 bases, the J end lost 1 base, and 7 bases lay between the germline ends. The CDR3 contains 14 residues. Germline V gene sequence: CDR1 SGHRS, CDR2 YFSETQ. CDR3 coding DNA: TGCGCCAGCAGCTTGGTCGGACAGAACACTGAAGCTTTCTTT. Amino acids: CASSLVGQNTEAFF.

This clonotype was counted ten times or more. The genes are TRBV11-2 and TRBJ2-7, with D hard to call. This CDR3 has 14 residues. Germline V lookup: CDR1 SGHAT, CDR2 FQNNGV. V lost 1 base and J 3 bases, leaving 10 bases between the germline ends. As DNA, the CDR3 is TGTGCCAGCAGCTTAGGGTCTATCTACTACGAGCAGTACTTC. Its translation is CASSLGSIYYEQYF. The variable domain in full, completed from reference TRBV11-2 and TRBJ2-7, reads EAGVAQSPRYKIIEKRQSVAFWCNPISGHATLYWYQQILGQGPKLLIQFQNNGVVDDSQLPKDRFSAERLKGVDSTLKIQPAKLEDSAVYLCASSLGSIYYEQYFGPGTRLTVT.

This clonotype has at least ten counts. V gene TRBV5-8 combines with J gene TRBJ2-5; 10 positions agree with TRBD2. J lost 3 bases, V lost 4 bases, and 6 bases had no gene match. CDR3 length: 15 amino acids. Germline values: CDR1 SGHTS, CDR2 YDEGEE. The CDR3 here is CASSAWTSGKETQYF. CDR3 DNA sequence: TGTGCCAGCAGCGCCTGGACTAGCGGAAAAGAGACCCAGTACTTC. The full variable domain, with the rest looked up from reference TRBV5-8 and TRBJ2-5, is EAGVTQSPTHLIKTRGQQATLRCSPISGHTSVYWYQQALGLGLQFLLWYDEGEERNRGNFPPRFSGRQFPNYSSELNVNALELEDSALYLCASSAWTSGKETQYFGPGTRLLVL.

Details on this clonotype: A much larger clone is a single base away; this may be a read error. The CDR3 nucleotides read TGTGCCAGCAGCTTAACTAGCGGGAACCGGTCCTACAATGAGCAGTTCTTC. Protein sequence: CASSLTSGNRSYNEQFF. The J gene is TRBJ2-1, the V gene TRBV11-2, with 10 bases aligning to TRBD2. CDR3 length: 17 amino acids. With V trimmed by 2 bases and J by 1 base, 5 bases remained unmatched. Per the germline V gene, CDR1 is SGHAT and CDR2 is FQNNGV.

This clonotype was counted ten times or more. The V gene is TRBV2, the J gene TRBJ2-1, with TRBD2 matching 8 bases. Germline V lookup: CDR1 SNHLY, CDR2 FYNNEI. V was clipped by 6 bases and J by 9 bases; unmatched bases: 7. This CDR3 comprises 13 residues. The CDR3 DNA reads TGTGCCAGCAGGAGGACTAGCTTTTTTGAGCAGTTCTTC. Residues: CASRRTSFFEQFF.

Only a few counts were recorded for this clonotype. This chain joins TRBV2 and TRBJ2-7; TRBD2 matches 11 bases. Germline CDR1 reads SNHLY; CDR2 reads FYNNEI. The CDR3 is 14 residues long. Trimming at V came to 10 bases and at J to 4 bases, leaving 9 bases not matched to a gene. CDR3 nucleotides: TGTGCCACCCGACTAGCGGGAAATCGTTACGAGCAGTACTTC. Encoded protein: CATRLAGNRYEQYF.

Written as DNA, the CDR3 is TGCAGTGCTAGAGGTCCACAGGGTTATTTCGCTGAAGCTTTCTTT. Its protein is CSARGPQGYFAEAFF. This chain connects TRBV20-1 to TRBJ1-1, with a possible D match to TRBD1 (6 bases). V dropped 1 base and J dropped 6 bases, with 18 bases sitting between them. Germline loops: CDR1 DFQATT, CDR2 SNEGSKA (reference sequence). The CDR3 is 15 amino acids.

This chain's CDR3 is CASNGTVSNQPQHF. CDR3 sequence (DNA): TGTGCCAGCAACGGGACGGTTAGCAATCAGCCCCAGCATTTT. The rearrangement joins TRBV27 to TRBJ1-5; D is possibly TRBD1 (5 bases). The V gene's germline CDR1 is MNHEY and CDR2 SMNVEV (reference sequence). This CDR3 region has 14 residues. Trimming cost V 7 bases and J 0 bases, with 10 bases left between them.

Concerning this clonotype: Mismatch with germline at one junction end may stem from a read error. The chain combines TRBV7-3 with TRBJ2-1; 8 nucleotides align to TRBD2. The CDR3 covers 17 residues. CDR1 SGHTA and CDR2 FQGTGA come from the germline V gene. CDR3 nucleotides: TGCGCCAGCAGCCAAGATCTTGTAGCGGGAACCTACAATGAGCAGTTCTTC. Its protein product is CASSQDLVAGTYNEQFF.

This clonotype has a handful of counts. Written as DNA, the CDR3 is TGTGCCAGCAGTTACGGGGCGGGGGAGGAAGATACGCAGTATTTT. Its protein is CASSYGAGEEDTQYF. The chain uses TRBV6-6 and TRBJ2-3; TRBD2 matches 7 bases. The CDR3 length is 15 residues. After removal of 2 bases from V and 5 bases from J, the junction contained 7 bases not matched to a gene. Germline V gene sequence: CDR1 MNHNY, CDR2 SVGAGI (reference sequence).

This clonotype was picked up a small number of times. This chain links TRBV2 with TRBJ1-2; D possibly corresponds to TRBD1 (6 bases). The V gene lost 4 bases and the J gene lost 2 bases, with 14 bases spanning the gap. CDR3 length: 15 residues. Germline V lookup: CDR1 SNHLY, CDR2 FYNNEI. In nucleotides, the CDR3 is TGTGCCAGCAGTGCTCGACAGGATAAGAACTATGGCTACACCTTC. It yields the protein CASSARQDKNYGYTF.

This clonotype was detected ten times or more. The chain employs TRBV11-2 and TRBJ2-7, with D perhaps matching TRBD2 (6 bases). Trimming shortened V by 5 bases and J by 3 bases, and 14 bases separated the two germline ends. Germline V gene sequence: CDR1 SGHAT, CDR2 FQNNGV. The CDR3 has 14 amino acids. DNA of the CDR3: TGTGCCAGCAGCCGGGGACTCCAAGGCTACGAGCAGTACTTC. As protein: CASSRGLQGYEQYF.

The V call is TRBV20-1, the J call TRBJ2-7, with a possible D match to TRBD2 (5 bases). Germline values: CDR1 DFQATT, CDR2 SNEGSKA (reference sequence). The V and J ends lost 4 bases and 3 bases respectively, with 7 bases between them. CDR3 length: 11 amino acids. For the CDR3, the DNA is TGCAGTGCTAATAGCGTCTACGAGCAGTACTTC. Amino acids: CSANSVYEQYF.